This TCR beta chain was sequenced in a study of persistence of HIV-infected CD4 T cells (dated by TCRdb to 2020 to 2021). General notes on the study: CMV- and HIV-1 Gag-responding CD4+ T cells were isolated from ART-treated individuals so that antigen-driven clonal expansion of HIV-1-infected cells could be examined. Cross-participant TCR cluster analysis included roughly 8 participants for CMV and roughly 7 participants for Gag. The median time participants had been on suppressive ART was 7 to 8 years. The clonality of all cells in each sorted population was assessed by TCRbeta sequencing, whereas the clonality of infected cells was assessed by proviral sequencing. Apart from a couple of participants who underwent leukapheresis at a single time point, peripheral blood samples of up to 180 mL were collected from participants at multiple time points.

The immunoSEQ hsTCRB assay version 4 in survey mode was used to sequence TCRbeta repertoires from genomic DNA. Genomic DNA was diluted to 7.5 to 10 ng/uL, and up to about 1 ug per sample was used for TCRbeta sequencing. Regarding the original processing steps: Analysis of the TCRbeta data was done in ImmunoSeq Analyzer 3.0, and diversity was computed on productive nucleotide rearrangements. Using the Immunarch R package, the improved Chao index served to estimate lower-bound TCR diversity and the Gini coefficient served to estimate clonality. Nucleotide rearrangements that differed but encoded the same CDR3beta amino acid sequence were counted as separate clonotypes. Differential abundance analysis found TCRbeta sequences that were significantly enriched in antigen-responding cells compared with anti-CD3/anti-CD28-activated cells. GLIPH2 clustered TCRs by predicted peptide-MHC specificity, both within individual participants and across merged participant data sets. The table was pulled from immuneACCESS by TCRdb, which kept in-frame rearrangements only. Such tables lose some clones; where checked, under half of the loss comes from unresolved V genes, and the rest has no known cause. From that table come the V and J calls and clone size; the DNA was used to work out D and trimming. In this sample the table shows about 36,000 clones, approximately 81% of which occur a single time. The ten top clones hold around 5.4% of the sample.

To note about this clone: What antigen it recognizes has not been identified. The input lacks base qualities; no much larger clone sits a single base away.

The sample's treatment or condition, from its label and the paper: suppressive antiretroviral therapy. A pool of overlapping HIV-1 Gag 15-mer peptides, at roughly 1 ug per peptide per mL, was used to stimulate the cells. Nonresponding CD40L-negative CD69-negative CD45RO-high memory CD4+ T cells were sorted as memory populations depleted of antigen-responding cells. Participants were HIV-1-infected adults who started suppressive ART during chronic infection. For at least 4 years, participants had undetectable plasma HIV-1 RNA, below 50 copies/mL. To be included, a participant needed positive CMV serology and a CD4+ T cell count above 400 cells/uL. Before stimulation, PBMCs were isolated using density centrifugation and depleted of CD8+ T cells. For around 17 hours, CD8-depleted PBMCs were stimulated with anti-CD28/CD49d costimulation, a CD40-blocking antibody, and enfuvirtide, which was added to prevent new infections. Cell sorting was done on a Beckman Coulter MoFlo Legacy or XDP sorter, and dead cells were excluded with propidium iodide. Genomic DNA was extracted using the QIAamp DNA Mini Kit for samples with more than one million cells and using the Quick-DNA Microprep Kit for all other samples.

Findings and caveats that apply to the study as a whole: Enrichment of degenerate expanded CDR3beta sequences was found in antigen-responding cells, suggesting convergent selection of CD4+ responses to CMV and Gag. TCR oligoclonality correlated with proviral oligoclonality within the same sorted populations. Restriction of bulk TCR analyses to the rare CMV-responding cells that actually carried HIV-1 proviruses was not possible. The study involved few individuals and tested only a limited range of antigens. Significantly lower TCRbeta richness was observed in CMV- and Gag-responding cells than in anti-CD3/anti-CD28-responding cells, and higher oligoclonality was observed in CMV-responding cells than in CD3/CD28-stimulated and Gag-responding cells.

From the cysteine through the phenylalanine, the CDR3 covers 18 amino acids. The DNA shown is the 54-base CDR3, in frame from base 1. Via the germline V gene, CDR1 is MDHEN and CDR2 SYDVKM. Here V drops 2 bases and J drops 6 bases, and the junction holds 14 bases not matched to any gene. Specimen: cultured CD4+ T cells from PBMCs, collected from a patient who received antiretroviral therapy. Sample cell subset or site, as interpreted from the label and publication: CD40L-CD69- CD45RO-high memory CD4 T cells not responding to Gag peptides. The chain is made from TRBV28 and TRBJ2-7, with TRBD1 identical over 12 junction bases. This clonotype was obtained from an adult with HIV. The donor label of this sample is uncertain. The encoded CDR3 is CASSLRRGTGGNRGEQYF. The sequenced DNA: TGTGCCAGCAGTTTAAGGCGCGGGACAGGGGGCAACCGAGGCGAGCAGTACTTC. Here the CDR3 is joined to the reference TRBV28 and TRBJ2-7 genes, and the full variable domain is: DVKVTQSSRYLVKRTGEKVFLECVQDMDHENMFWYRQDPGLGLRLIYFSYDVKMKEKGDIPEGYSVSREKKERFSLILESASTNQTSMYLCASSLRRGTGGNRGEQYFGPGTRLTVT.